This T cell receptor (beta chain) emerged from a study of blood T cell repertoires in COVID-19. The ends lost 7 bases at V and 8 bases at J; junction bases unmatched: 17. CDR3 length: 15 amino acids. CDR1 and CDR2 from the germline V gene are SQVTM and ANQGSEA. The protocol was immunoSEQ multiplex PCR, while the TCRdb copy is restricted to in-frame clones and leaves out a portion. The table records 400,000 to 450,000 clones, 80% to 90% of them present only once. This receptor was obtained from a woman aged 25 to 39 with active or convalescent COVID-19. The rearrangement links TRBV29-1 to TRBJ2-1; 7 bases match TRBD1. The sample taken for sequencing was peripheral blood. CDR3 protein: CSARGGERGFDEQFF. The CDR3 nucleotides read TGCAGCGCCCGAGGGGGCGAGCGCGGATTCGATGAGCAGTTCTTC.